What follows is one T cell receptor beta chain and its context. Its antigen remains undetermined. The germline gene is not matched at one end of the junction; a read error may be the cause. This record comes from a study of tumor and adjacent non-tumor tissue in lung cancer (dated by TCRdb to between 2017 and 2018). Describing the broader study: Of the cohort, more than ten patients had adenocarcinoma, 2 had squamous cell carcinoma and 1 had small cell lung cancer. Among the approximately 15 patients, ages ranged from roughly 31 to 85 years, some 10 were men and 5 were women, and disease was TNM stage I to III. Sequencing generated a total of about 130,000,000 productive TCRbeta reads, averaging about 4.2 million reads per sample. Using bulk TCRbeta repertoires from under 17 lung cancer patients, the study set lung tumor tissue side by side with matched distant non-tumor lung tissue. TCRbeta CDR3 sequencing was performed on about 29 paired specimens, with one tumor sample and one normal lung sample collected per patient. Findings and caveats that apply to the study as a whole: Peripheral blood was not sequenced, so blood TCRbeta repertoires were not examined in the lung cancer patients of the study. The methods do not name the sequencing platform or mention unique molecular identifiers. TCR diversity was significantly higher in younger patients, and greater tumor TCR diversity was associated with shorter overall survival and shorter disease-free survival. The cohort had only around 14 patients, and the authors noted that larger samples and more detailed clinical data are needed. A significantly larger cumulative share of the repertoire was made up by the top 100 clones in normal lung than in tumor tissue. Significantly higher TCR diversity (inverse Simpson) was observed in tumor tissue than in normal lung tissue (around 450 vs 150, P = 0.0075, Mann-Whitney U test).

The germline V gene sets CDR1 to MNHEY and CDR2 to SVGAGI. The cysteine opens and the phenylalanine closes a CDR3 of 17 amino acids. The only DNA kept is the CDR3, 51 bases in frame from the first base. Receptor amplification or capture employed multiplex PCR. The sequencing machine was an Illumina HiSeq 2500. TCRbeta libraries were constructed through three rounds of nested PCR with primers (Table S4) according to protocols modified from ARM-PCR. Before sequencing, PCR products in the 200-500 bp range were cut out of the gel and cleaned up using the QIAquick gel extraction kit. For the original study's pipeline: Reads were cleaned with Trimmomatic, merged with FLASH into complete CDR3 sequences, and assigned to V(D)J germline segments with MiTCR. Clonal diversity was calculated as the inverse Simpson's index using VDJtools. Productive reads were defined as in-frame sequences without a premature stop codon. TCRdb itself trimmed the public reads at Q25 with fastp, ran MiXCR and retained productive beta chains. Every CDR3 protein is listed once, alongside the most common genes and DNA of its rows. These V and J calls derive from TCRdb rather than the authors' analysis. The sample table lists 65,000 to 90,000 distinct CDR3 sequences, approximately 71% of them with a count of one. The ten biggest clones cover over 10% of the sample.

RNA was isolated from bulk unsorted tissue, and RNA quality was assessed with a NanoDrop ND-1000 and an Agilent 2100. The donors were newly diagnosed lung cancer patients admitted for thoracic surgery in China from August to November 2014 who had not received prior chemotherapy. Patients with previous radiotherapy or chemotherapy, or with another concurrent cancer, were excluded from the study. Surgical tissue pieces of about 1-2.1 cm3 were preserved in RNAlater solution and were kept at -80 degrees C until use. This receptor chain uses TRBV6-5 and TRBJ1-2; the D gene is perhaps TRBD1, from 5 matching bases. Sequencing used lung tumor tissue. The sequence derives from a woman between 65 and 79 years old with non-small cell lung cancer. The CDR3 loop reads CASSYLPVGGNDYDYTF. The DNA sequence is as follows: TGTGCCAGCAGTTACCTCCCCGTCGGGGGAAATGACTATGACTACACCTTC.